This TCR beta chain originates from a study of shared clonotypes between healthy human individuals. Overall study findings and caveats: Sequencing depth was expected to influence donor clonotype sharing. As a rule, naive subsets had a larger estimated richness than memory subsets.

CD4+ cells yielded CD45RA+ naive and CD45RA-negative memory subsets. The ends were cut back, 1 base at V and 7 bases at J, with 13 bases in the middle. From germline, CDR1 is SNHLY and CDR2 FYNNEI. This CDR3 spans 14 amino acids. Libraries were prepared by immunoSEQ multiplex PCR; TCRdb keeps only in-frame clonotypes and omits some of them. The table shows about 230,000 clones, with approximately 65% occurring only once. Note on this clone: Its antigen is undetermined.

The sequence derives from a man in his thirties or forties in good health. This sequence joins TRBV2 and TRBJ2-5; the D call may be TRBD1 or TRBD2 (5 bases each). Material: memory CD4+ T cells sorted from blood. Subset noted: CD45RA-negative fraction. CDR3 DNA: TGTGCCAGCAGTGAAGTTGTTGGGGGAAGGACCCAGTACTTC. Translating it yields CASSEVVGGRTQYF.